Included here is one T cell receptor beta chain sequence, with context. The data derive from a study of blood T cell repertoires in COVID-19. CDR1 is WNHNN and CDR2 is SYGVQD in the germline V gene (reference sequence). Trimming at V came to 7 bases and at J to 4 bases, leaving 18 bases not matched to a gene. The CDR3 loop spans 18 amino acids. Profiling relied on immunoSEQ multiplex PCR, and the TCRdb table lists in-frame clones only, not all of them. The sample includes 140,000 to 150,000 clones, around four fifths seen only once; the top ten take roughly 2.9%. The TCR comes from a woman between 35 and 50 years old with active or convalescent COVID-19. Sequenced material: peripheral blood. The J gene is TRBJ2-2, the V gene TRBV10-1, with TRBD2 matching over 7 bases. As DNA, the CDR3 is TGCGCCAGCATCTGTATCCGGGGGAGCGGGAACCCCACCGGGGAGCTGTTTTTT. Translation: CASICIRGSGNPTGELFF.